A selection of T cell receptor beta chains follows, all from one sample in a study of T-cell reconstitution after alpha-beta-depleted transplantation in children. TCRdb ran MiXCR on the PCR reads and lists one entry per CDR3 protein. The sample has under 750,000 distinct CDR3 sequences, 20% to 25% seen once; the top ten hold about 14%. The specimen comprised PBMCs, mostly from graft donor cells, sampled 360 days after TCRalphabeta/CD19-depleted stem cell transplant. The receptors shown here come from a boy under three years old who had a stem cell transplant for acute myeloid leukemia, so the T cells may come from the graft donor. The CDR3 runs from the conserved cysteine through the conserved F or W. A D gene is named only where the DNA matches it firmly. The size of a clone is reported for some rows only, either as once, few or many, or as a class for expanded clones.

CDR3,DNA,V,D,size,length,J
CASSAGLAYEQYF,TGTGCCAGCAGCGCGGGACTAGCCTACGAGCAGTACTTC,TRBV9,TRBD2,NA,13,TRBJ2-7
CASSGPGWNNEQFF,TGTGCCAGCAGTGGACCCGGGTGGAACAATGAGCAGTTCTTC,TRBV6-1,NA,NA,14,TRBJ2-1
CASSLWGTGTYEQYF,TGTGCCAGCAGTTTATGGGGGACAGGTACCTACGAGCAGTACTTC,TRBV12-3/TRBV12-4,TRBD1,NA,15,TRBJ2-7
CSAQTSGRYNEQFF,TGCAGTGCCCAAACTAGCGGGAGATACAATGAGCAGTTCTTC,TRBV20-1,TRBD2,NA,14,TRBJ2-1
CSATGGARGNQPQHF,TGCAGTGCTACTGGGGGGGCGCGGGGGAATCAGCCCCAGCATTTT,TRBV20-1,NA,NA,15,TRBJ1-5
CATSDLTQVSLTDTQYF,TGTGCCACCAGTGATTTGACACAGGTTTCTCTCACAGATACGCAGTATTTT,TRBV24-1,NA,many,17,TRBJ2-3
CATNGQGVGDTQYF,TGTGCCACCAACGGACAGGGGGTGGGAGATACGCAGTATTTT,TRBV7-2,TRBD1,many,14,TRBJ2-3
CASSFFEGDIQYF,TGTGCCAGCAGTTTTTTCGAAGGGGACATTCAGTACTTC,TRBV12-3/TRBV12-4,NA,many,13,TRBJ2-4
CASSQVEAYRVFSYEQYF,TGCGCCAGCAGCCAAGTTGAGGCCTACAGGGTTTTTTCCTACGAGCAGTACTTC,TRBV4-3,NA,many,18,TRBJ2-7
CASRHHGGAYEQYF,TGTGCCAGCAGACACCACGGGGGAGCCTACGAGCAGTACTTC,TRBV12-3/TRBV12-4,NA,many,14,TRBJ2-7
CSAATLTSGGAGDTQYF,TGCAGTGCTGCGACTCTAACTAGCGGGGGGGCCGGAGATACGCAGTATTTT,TRBV20-1,TRBD2,many,17,TRBJ2-3
CSVERTSGGSDTQYF,TGCAGCGTTGAGAGGACTAGCGGGGGGTCAGATACGCAGTATTTT,TRBV29-1,TRBD2,few,15,TRBJ2-3
CSARGTRNYGYTF,TGCAGTGCTAGGGGCACCAGGAACTATGGCTACACCTTC,TRBV20-1,NA,many,13,TRBJ1-2
CASSYSGTGSTDTQYF,TGTGCCAGCAGTTACTCAGGGACAGGGAGTACAGATACGCAGTATTTT,TRBV6-5,TRBD1,few,16,TRBJ2-3
CASRTGTNTDTQYF,TGTGCCAGCAGAACCGGGACTAACACAGATACGCAGTATTTT,TRBV28,TRBD2,many,14,TRBJ2-3
CSVARLATSTDTQYF,TGCAGCGTAGCTAGACTAGCGACGAGCACAGATACGCAGTATTTT,TRBV29-1,TRBD2,NA,15,TRBJ2-3
CSARGWTDYNEQFF,TGCAGTGCTAGAGGCTGGACCGACTACAATGAGCAGTTCTTC,TRBV20-1,NA,many,14,TRBJ2-1
CASSLVGTETETQYF,TGTGCCAGCAGCTTAGTTGGGACGGAGACAGAGACCCAGTACTTC,TRBV7-2,NA,NA,15,TRBJ2-5
CASWDSSYEQYF,TGCGCCAGTTGGGACAGTTCCTACGAGCAGTACTTC,TRBV5-1,TRBD1,few,12,TRBJ2-7
CASSQESRITSDEQFF,TGTGCCAGCAGCCAAGAGTCCCGTATTACTAGCGATGAGCAGTTCTTC,TRBV3-1,TRBD2,few,16,TRBJ2-1
CASSYQGQGPGNTIYF,TGTGCCAGCAGTTACCAGGGACAGGGGCCTGGAAACACCATATATTTT,TRBV6-5,TRBD1,few,16,TRBJ1-3
CSAAPSAGGRADTQYF,TGCAGTGCTGCCCCCTCTGCGGGGGGGCGGGCAGATACGCAGTATTTT,TRBV20-1,TRBD2,NA,16,TRBJ2-3
CASSPRTGGGFVAFF,TGTGCCAGCAGCCCTCGGACAGGGGGGGGATTTGTAGCTTTCTTT,TRBV6-1,TRBD1,few,15,TRBJ1-1
CSASRWSPDTQYF,TGCAGTGCTAGTCGGTGGTCGCCAGATACGCAGTATTTT,TRBV20-1,NA,many,13,TRBJ2-3
CSASDKKRATGELFF,TGCAGTGCTAGTGACAAGAAGCGGGCCACCGGGGAGCTGTTTTTT,TRBV20-1,NA,many,15,TRBJ2-2
CASSVGRESTGELFF,TGTGCCAGCAGCGTGGGACGAGAGAGCACCGGGGAGCTGTTTTTT,TRBV7-2,NA,NA,15,TRBJ2-2
CASSAGGQGLYEQYF,TGTGCCAGCAGCGCGGGGGGACAGGGACTTTACGAGCAGTACTTC,TRBV9,TRBD1,few,15,TRBJ2-7
CASSPTGFNTEAFF,TGTGCCAGCAGTCCGACAGGTTTCAACACTGAAGCTTTCTTT,TRBV12-3/TRBV12-4,NA,NA,14,TRBJ1-1
CASTRGIHNEQFF,TGTGCCAGCACCAGGGGGATACACAATGAGCAGTTCTTC,TRBV2,TRBD1,many,13,TRBJ2-1
CASSYSTKDYGYTF,TGTGCCAGCAGTTACTCTACGAAAGACTATGGCTACACCTTC,TRBV6-5,NA,few,14,TRBJ1-2
CASSTGTGNNSPLHF,TGTGCCAGCAGCACAGGGACAGGGAATAATTCACCCCTCCACTTT,TRBV7-8,TRBD1,NA,15,TRBJ1-6
CASSLGRGNEKLFF,TGTGCCAGCAGCTTAGGCAGGGGAAATGAAAAACTGTTTTTT,TRBV7-9,NA,many,14,TRBJ1-4
CASSPEGRAPVDTQYF,TGTGCCAGCAGCCCGGAGGGTCGAGCTCCTGTAGATACGCAGTATTTT,TRBV7-8,NA,many,16,TRBJ2-3
CASMAGAENEQFF,TGTGCCAGCATGGCGGGGGCCGAGAATGAGCAGTTCTTC,TRBV28,NA,NA,13,TRBJ2-1
CASSFWGQGINGELFF,TGTGCCAGCAGTTTCTGGGGACAGGGGATTAACGGGGAGCTGTTTTTT,TRBV12-3/TRBV12-4,TRBD1,many,16,TRBJ2-2
CASSPIWITTDTQYF,TGTGCCAGCAGCCCGATTTGGATTACAACAGATACGCAGTATTTT,TRBV11-1,NA,NA,15,TRBJ2-3
CASSEASTGATDTQYF,TGTGCCAGCAGTGAAGCGTCTACAGGTGCCACAGATACGCAGTATTTT,TRBV2,NA,many,16,TRBJ2-3
CASSPLAGTSTDTQYF,TGTGCCAGCTCACCGCTAGCGGGGACATCCACAGATACGCAGTATTTT,TRBV18,TRBD2,many,16,TRBJ2-3